This is a list of T cell receptor beta chains from one sample in a study of shared clonotypes between healthy human individuals. This table comes from immunoSEQ multiplex PCR, and its TCRdb copy is limited to in-frame clones, with some not included. This sample has nearly 1,000,000 clones, with more than 75% found just once. The sample consisted of memory CD4+ T cells sorted from blood. The receptor set was obtained from a man in his late teens or twenties in good health. CDR3s include the opening cysteine and the closing phenylalanine or tryptophan. D genes are given only for firm matches. Clone size is given for some rows only: seen once, a few or many times, or a class if the clone is expanded.

v_call	clone_size	j_call	cdr3_length	d_call	cdr3_aa	cdr3_nt
TRBV6-4	-	TRBJ2-3	14	-	CASSDAPGTDTQYF	TGTGCCAGCAGTGACGCCCCTGGCACAGATACGCAGTATTTT
TRBV27	-	TRBJ2-1	11	-	CASRDHNEQFF	TGTGCCAGCAGGGATCACAATGAGCAGTTCTTC
TRBV9	-	TRBJ2-1	15	TRBD2	CASTVGLVPTGEQFF	TGTGCCAGCACCGTAGGACTAGTCCCCACAGGTGAGCAGTTCTTC
TRBV6-1	-	TRBJ1-4	15	TRBD1	CASRDLGQGGEKLFF	TGTGCCAGCAGGGATCTGGGACAGGGAGGCGAAAAACTGTTTTTT
TRBV5-1	few	TRBJ2-5	16	TRBD1	CASSFLSGQTGETQYF	TGCGCCAGCAGCTTTCTTTCGGGACAGACTGGGGAGACCCAGTACTTC
TRBV6-6	-	TRBJ2-7	15	TRBD2	CASRDLAGDSYEQYF	TGTGCCAGCAGAGATCTAGCGGGAGATTCCTACGAGCAGTACTTC
TRBV19	-	TRBJ1-2	14	-	CASSIDRSRESYTF	TGTGCCAGTAGTATAGACAGATCACGGGAGAGCTACACCTTC
TRBV6-5	-	TRBJ1-2	13	-	CASSIDGTYGYTF	TGTGCCAGCAGTATAGACGGTACCTATGGCTACACCTTC
TRBV29-1	few	TRBJ1-2	13	TRBD1	CSVTGQGDYGYTF	TGCAGCGTTACAGGACAGGGAGACTATGGCTACACCTTC
TRBV4-3	-	TRBJ2-3	17	-	CASSLILGDRGAHTQYF	TGCGCCAGCAGCCTTATTCTGGGTGACAGAGGGGCACATACGCAGTATTTT
TRBV2	-	TRBJ2-7	15	TRBD2	CASSGLAGGSYEQYF	TGTGCCAGCAGCGGACTAGCGGGTGGCTCCTACGAGCAGTACTTC
TRBV11-2	-	TRBJ2-7	16	-	CASSLTPGNTPYEQYF	TGTGCCAGCAGCCTCACCCCCGGCAATACCCCCTACGAGCAGTACTTC
TRBV7-2	few	TRBJ1-1	15	-	CASSRNQGSGTEAFF	TGTGCCAGCAGCCGGAACCAGGGGTCAGGCACTGAAGCTTTCTTT
TRBV10-2	once	TRBJ2-5	16	TRBD1	CARNEAPRGQSETQYF	TGCGCCAGAAATGAGGCCCCCAGGGGGCAGAGTGAGACCCAGTACTTC
TRBV5-1	-	TRBJ1-4	15	-	CASSFQGPTNEKLFF	TGCGCCAGCAGCTTCCAGGGCCCTACAAATGAAAAACTGTTTTTT
TRBV5-1	-	TRBJ2-3	15	TRBD2	CASGTSGQTVDTQYF	TGCGCCAGTGGTACTAGCGGGCAAACGGTAGATACGCAGTATTTT
TRBV2	-	TRBJ1-5	12	TRBD1	CASRDRTQPQHF	TGTGCCAGCAGGGACAGGACCCAGCCCCAGCATTTT
TRBV30	-	TRBJ1-5	14	TRBD1	CAWDRGNSNQPQHF	TGTGCCTGGGACAGGGGTAATAGCAATCAGCCCCAGCATTTT
TRBV7-9	-	TRBJ2-3	17	TRBD2	CASSLGGGRAVPDTQYF	TGTGCCAGCAGCTTAGGAGGCGGGAGGGCGGTTCCAGATACGCAGTATTTT
TRBV9	-	TRBJ1-1	17	TRBD1	CASSVGGTVGFYGESFF	TGTGCCAGCAGCGTAGGTGGGACAGTGGGATTTTACGGCGAATCTTTCTTT
TRBV7-2	-	TRBJ2-7	13	TRBD1	CASCPPTGVEQYF	TGTGCCAGCTGCCCCCCGACAGGGGTCGAGCAGTACTTC
TRBV10-3	many	TRBJ1-2	14	TRBD1	CALGWDRGSYGYTF	TGTGCCCTCGGCTGGGACAGGGGATCTTATGGCTACACCTTC
TRBV6-5	few	TRBJ1-2	11	-	CASSSAGGYTF	TGTGCCAGCAGTTCCGCCGGAGGCTACACCTTC
TRBV6-1	few	TRBJ2-7	15	TRBD2	CASSDPGLAVDEQYF	TGTGCCAGCAGTGACCCGGGACTAGCGGTAGACGAGCAGTACTTC
TRBV18	-	TRBJ2-4	14	-	CASSPGLAKNIQYF	TGTGCCAGCTCGCCCGGACTAGCCAAAAACATTCAGTACTTC
TRBV10-3	-	TRBJ1-1	14	-	CAAQAVVEGTEAFF	TGTGCCGCACAGGCTGTTGTTGAAGGGACTGAAGCTTTCTTT
TRBV19	-	TRBJ2-7	12	-	CASIGSTYEQYF	TGTGCCAGTATCGGGAGTACCTACGAGCAGTACTTC
TRBV18	-	TRBJ1-2	15	-	CASSPGRLQGDGYTF	TGTGCCAGCTCACCGGGCAGGCTACAAGGTGATGGCTACACCTTC
TRBV6-1	-	TRBJ1-5	14	TRBD1	CASDRASSNQPQHF	TGTGCCAGCGACAGGGCCTCCAGCAATCAGCCCCAGCATTTT
TRBV5-6	many	TRBJ1-2	13	-	CASSLEGTYGYTF	TGTGCCAGCAGCTTGGAAGGGACGTATGGCTACACCTTC
TRBV7-9	few	TRBJ2-7	12	-	CASGWQGNEQYF	TGTGCCAGTGGGTGGCAGGGAAACGAGCAGTACTTC
TRBV6-6	-	TRBJ2-7	14	TRBD1	CASSSTGESYEQYF	TGTGCCAGCAGTTCGACAGGGGAATCCTACGAGCAGTACTTC